The TCR beta chain under discussion was sequenced for a study of CD8 T cells in Susac syndrome. RNA totalling roughly 0.45 to 1 ug underwent reverse transcription with random hexamers. Using its own MiXCR run on the immunoSEQ multiplex PCR reads, TCRdb lists one record per CDR3 protein. The sample lists approximately 70,000 distinct CDR3 sequences; over 90% were seen once. The CDR3 contains 14 residues. J lost 0 bases, V lost 7 bases, and 6 bases had no gene match. Germline CDR1 SGHRS, CDR2 YFSETQ. This chain uses TRBV5-1 with TRBJ1-1, with TRBD1 matching 7 bases. The sequence came from a human donor in good health. The sequencing input was CD8+ T cells from PBMCs. CDR3 protein: CASGLQGMNTEAFF. The CDR3 coding sequence is TGCGCCAGCGGACTACAGGGGATGAACACTGAAGCTTTCTTT.